This is a list of T cell receptor beta chains from one sample in a study of T-cell memory formation after mild COVID-19. Via MiXCR, TCRdb re-called the 5' RACE reads, giving one row per CDR3 protein. Here the sample spans 350,000 to 500,000 distinct CDR3 sequences, more than 20% being singletons. The sequenced sample consisted of PBMCs or a T cell subset sorted from them (not recorded which). Source of these receptors: an adult woman who had mild COVID-19 (a few samples of this study predate the infection). Cell type and time point are not known. Each CDR3 is given with its conserved first and last residue.

v_gene: TRBV7-3; j_gene: TRBJ2-3; CDR3aa: CASRRTGPTDTQYF
v_gene: TRBV11-2; j_gene: TRBJ1-1; CDR3aa: CASTVRRAMNTEAFF
v_gene: TRBV14; j_gene: TRBJ2-5; CDR3aa: CASSQTGSSAETQYF
v_gene: TRBV4-3; j_gene: TRBJ2-5; CDR3aa: CASSQAGTRGETQYF
v_gene: TRBV6-6; j_gene: TRBJ2-1; CDR3aa: CASLRTGEGNEQFF
v_gene: TRBV20-1; j_gene: TRBJ2-7; CDR3aa: CSASGLAGDEQYF
v_gene: TRBV19; j_gene: TRBJ1-2; CDR3aa: CASTPGHYGYTF
v_gene: TRBV12-3/TRBV12-4; j_gene: TRBJ1-1; CDR3aa: CASSLGVEAFF
v_gene: TRBV20-1; j_gene: TRBJ1-1; CDR3aa: CSARKPAKRSTEAFF
v_gene: TRBV24-1; j_gene: TRBJ2-7; CDR3aa: CATSDRSRDGSYEQYF
v_gene: TRBV7-3; j_gene: TRBJ2-1; CDR3aa: CASSPGQGREEQFF
v_gene: TRBV29-1; j_gene: TRBJ2-3; CDR3aa: CSVEVWQGADTQYF
v_gene: TRBV7-8; j_gene: TRBJ1-2; CDR3aa: CASSDRGTVNYGYTF
v_gene: TRBV15; j_gene: TRBJ1-1; CDR3aa: CATSKRSGDTEAFF
v_gene: TRBV27; j_gene: TRBJ2-1; CDR3aa: CASCFSVTYNEQFF
v_gene: TRBV27; j_gene: TRBJ1-5; CDR3aa: CASSLVVLNQPQHF
v_gene: TRBV6-2/TRBV6-3; j_gene: TRBJ1-5; CDR3aa: CASSSFGVANQPQHF
v_gene: TRBV20-1; j_gene: TRBJ2-3; CDR3aa: CSASGWPTTDTQYF
v_gene: TRBV4-2; j_gene: TRBJ2-7; CDR3aa: CASSQGGTYEQYF
v_gene: TRBV20-1; j_gene: TRBJ2-7; CDR3aa: CSARGYYGEQYF
v_gene: TRBV25-1; j_gene: TRBJ1-1; CDR3aa: CASLTPHPGTQGEAFF
v_gene: TRBV20-1; j_gene: TRBJ2-5; CDR3aa: CSSQGLEETQYF
v_gene: TRBV4-1; j_gene: TRBJ1-1; CDR3aa: CASSQAGARRMNTEAFF
v_gene: TRBV5-1; j_gene: TRBJ2-1; CDR3aa: CASSLDGGLNEQFF
v_gene: TRBV5-6; j_gene: TRBJ1-5; CDR3aa: CASSVGPNSNQPQHF
v_gene: TRBV9; j_gene: TRBJ2-7; CDR3aa: CASSASLLAGGSYEQYF
v_gene: TRBV19; j_gene: TRBJ2-3; CDR3aa: CASSKVQGLSDTQYF
v_gene: TRBV7-2; j_gene: TRBJ2-7; CDR3aa: CASSQLAGGPRYEQYF
v_gene: TRBV20-1; j_gene: TRBJ1-4; CDR3aa: CSAPTATNEKLFF
v_gene: TRBV13; j_gene: TRBJ2-7; CDR3aa: CASSIERGITYEQYF
v_gene: TRBV6-1; j_gene: TRBJ1-1; CDR3aa: CASSPNPRKNTEAFF
v_gene: TRBV9; j_gene: TRBJ2-2; CDR3aa: CASSARDNSGELFF
v_gene: TRBV7-9; j_gene: TRBJ2-1; CDR3aa: CASSSDRGKKIGNEQFF
v_gene: TRBV5-6; j_gene: TRBJ2-5; CDR3aa: CASSSTLSQETQYF
v_gene: TRBV12-3/TRBV12-4; j_gene: TRBJ1-2; CDR3aa: CASSPGQGAVYGYTF
v_gene: TRBV6-6; j_gene: TRBJ1-1; CDR3aa: CASSYPGENTEAFF
v_gene: TRBV4-3; j_gene: TRBJ2-7; CDR3aa: CASSQDGEDTYEQYF
v_gene: TRBV14; j_gene: TRBJ1-2; CDR3aa: CASSQDRGGNYGYTF
v_gene: TRBV7-9; j_gene: TRBJ2-2; CDR3aa: CASSWGLREDGELFF
v_gene: TRBV15; j_gene: TRBJ1-1; CDR3aa: CATSSRGNTEAFF
v_gene: TRBV5-1; j_gene: TRBJ2-4; CDR3aa: CASSSGTVDSIKF
v_gene: TRBV20-1; j_gene: TRBJ1-5; CDR3aa: CSAREGGGHGAQPQHF
v_gene: TRBV11-2; j_gene: TRBJ2-5; CDR3aa: CASSSGLTGGETQYF
v_gene: TRBV5-1; j_gene: TRBJ2-7; CDR3aa: CASSAGGFGYNEQYF
v_gene: TRBV19; j_gene: TRBJ2-1; CDR3aa: CASSFRTSGAYNEQFF
v_gene: TRBV5-5; j_gene: TRBJ1-2; CDR3aa: CASSPGVYGYTF
v_gene: TRBV12-3/TRBV12-4; j_gene: TRBJ2-1; CDR3aa: CASTLFGGVDNEQFF
v_gene: TRBV18; j_gene: TRBJ2-7; CDR3aa: CASSPRQGLAGEQYF